The clone carrying this TCR beta chain was detected once. Its antigen remains unknown. The assay was immunoSEQ multiplex PCR, and TCRdb's table has in-frame clones only and misses some. The sample holds over 15,000 clones; about 67% are singletons and the top ten take roughly 19%. The CDR3 extends over 16 amino acids. The germline CDR1 and CDR2 sequences are SGHTA and FQGTGA. V shed 5 bases, J shed 0 bases, and the junction held 5 bases outside the gene matches. This sample stems from a study of OX40 agonist ivuxolimab in advanced cancers. Study at large: At doses from 0.01 to 10 mg/kg, patients were given intravenous ivuxolimab every 2 weeks. Patients in dose escalation had liver, melanoma, kidney or head and neck cancers. Study-wide findings and caveats: Expanded peripheral T cells had an undetermined antigen specificity. There was clonal expansion of CD4+ and CD8+ blood T cells by week 6 at 0.1 to 3.0 mg/kg.

The TCR originated in an adult with an advanced solid tumor such as melanoma, head and neck, liver or kidney cancer. The chain couples TRBV7-3 to TRBJ2-1, with 9 bases fitting TRBD2. Here the sequenced sample was CD4+ or CD8+ T cells sorted from blood, taken in a trial of the OX40 agonist ivuxolimab. The CDR3 DNA is TGTGCCAGCAGCCCGTGGACTAGCGACTCCTACAATGAGCAGTTCTTC. Its protein is CASSPWTSDSYNEQFF.